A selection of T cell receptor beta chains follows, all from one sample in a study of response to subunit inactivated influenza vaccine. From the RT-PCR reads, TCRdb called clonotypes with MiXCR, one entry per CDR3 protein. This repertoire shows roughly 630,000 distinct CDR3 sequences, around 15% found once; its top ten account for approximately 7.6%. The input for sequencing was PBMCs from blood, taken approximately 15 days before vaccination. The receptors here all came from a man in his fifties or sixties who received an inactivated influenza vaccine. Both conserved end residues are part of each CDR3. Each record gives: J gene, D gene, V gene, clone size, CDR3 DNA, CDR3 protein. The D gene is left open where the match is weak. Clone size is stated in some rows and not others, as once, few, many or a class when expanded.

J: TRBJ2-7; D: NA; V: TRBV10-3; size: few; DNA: TGTGCCATCAGTGGGGGGGAAAAGCAGTACTTC; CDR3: CAISGGEKQYF
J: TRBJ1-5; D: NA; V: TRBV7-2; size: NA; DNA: TGTGCCAGCAGCTCCCCCCCGTTTGGGGCTGGGCAGCCCCAGCATTTT; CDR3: CASSSPPFGAGQPQHF
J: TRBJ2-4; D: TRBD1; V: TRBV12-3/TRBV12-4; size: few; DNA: TGTGCCAGCAGTCCGGGACAGGGGGGAGTGGACATTCAGTACTTC; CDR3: CASSPGQGGVDIQYF
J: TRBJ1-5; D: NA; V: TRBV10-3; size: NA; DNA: TGTGCCATCAGTGAGTCAATTCTGAGGGCCGGTCAGCCCCAGCATTTT; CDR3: CAISESILRAGQPQHF
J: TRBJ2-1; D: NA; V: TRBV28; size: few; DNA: TGTGCCACCAGGGTGGCTGGGGCTAGGAATGAGCAGTTCTTC; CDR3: CATRVAGARNEQFF
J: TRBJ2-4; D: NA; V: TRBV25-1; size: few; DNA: TGTGCCAGCATGGGGGTAGGCATTCAGTACTTC; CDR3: CASMGVGIQYF
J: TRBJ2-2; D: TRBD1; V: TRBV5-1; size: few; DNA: TGCGCCAGCAAGACAGACAGGGGGCGCGGCGGGGAGCTGTTTTTT; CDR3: CASKTDRGRGGELFF
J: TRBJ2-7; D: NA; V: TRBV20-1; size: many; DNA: TGCAGTGCTAGAGATTCAGGGGGGAACCCCTACGAGCAGTACTTC; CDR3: CSARDSGGNPYEQYF
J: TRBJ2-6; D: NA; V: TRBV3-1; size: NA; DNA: TGTGCCAGCCGAAGCTCTGGGGCCAACGTCCTGACTTTC; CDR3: CASRSSGANVLTF
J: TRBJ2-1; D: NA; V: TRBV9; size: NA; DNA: TGTGCCAGCAGCGTCCGGTTGAACAATGAGCAGTTCTTC; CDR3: CASSVRLNNEQFF
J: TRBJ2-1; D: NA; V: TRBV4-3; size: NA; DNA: TGCGCCAGCAGCCAGACAGTGGTGGGGCTCTCCTACAATGAGCAGTTCTTC; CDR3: CASSQTVVGLSYNEQFF
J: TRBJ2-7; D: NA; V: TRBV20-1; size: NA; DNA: TGCAGTGCTAGCCCAGGCGGGGACCCCTACGAGCAGTACTTC; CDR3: CSASPGGDPYEQYF
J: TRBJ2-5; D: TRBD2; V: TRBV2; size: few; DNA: TGTGCCAGCAGGGTCGATAGCGGGGGGGCGGGGGAGACCCAGTACTTC; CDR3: CASRVDSGGAGETQYF
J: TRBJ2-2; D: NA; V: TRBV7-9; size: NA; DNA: TGTGCCAGCAGGTGGGGGATCGGGGAGCTGTTTTTT; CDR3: CASRWGIGELFF
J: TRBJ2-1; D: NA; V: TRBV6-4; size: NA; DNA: TGTGCCAGCAGTACCCAGGGGACCAGCTCCTACAATGAGCAGTTCTTC; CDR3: CASSTQGTSSYNEQFF
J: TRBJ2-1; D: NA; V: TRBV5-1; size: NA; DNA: TGCGCCAGCAGCCTATCACGTCTAGCGCCGGGCAATGAGCAGTTCTTC; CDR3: CASSLSRLAPGNEQFF
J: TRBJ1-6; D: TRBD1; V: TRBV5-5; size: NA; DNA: TGTGCCAGCAGCAACGGACAGGGAGAATCACCCCTCCACTTT; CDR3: CASSNGQGESPLHF
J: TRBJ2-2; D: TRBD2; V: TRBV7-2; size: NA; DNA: TGTGCCAGCAGCTTAGCCGGGACTAGCGGGCGGGTCTACACCGGGGAGCTGTTTTTT; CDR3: CASSLAGTSGRVYTGELFF
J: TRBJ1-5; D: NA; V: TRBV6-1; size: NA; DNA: TGTGCCAGCAGTGGTCCTCTGGAGAATCAGCCCCAGCATTTT; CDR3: CASSGPLENQPQHF
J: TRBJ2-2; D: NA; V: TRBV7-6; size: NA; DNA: TGTGCCAGCAGCCAGGACACCGGGGAGCTGTTTTTT; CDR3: CASSQDTGELFF
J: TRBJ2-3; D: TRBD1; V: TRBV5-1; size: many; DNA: TGCGCCAGCAGCTTACAGGGGGCTCGGACAGATACGCAGTATTTT; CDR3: CASSLQGARTDTQYF
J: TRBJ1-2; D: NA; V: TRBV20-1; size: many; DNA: TGCAGTGCTAGACAGGGGAGTTATGGCTACACCTTC; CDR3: CSARQGSYGYTF
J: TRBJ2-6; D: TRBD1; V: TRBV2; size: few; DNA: TGTGCCAGCTTCCGGACAGGGGGATCTTTGTACTCTGGGGCCAACGTCCTGACTTTC; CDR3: CASFRTGGSLYSGANVLTF
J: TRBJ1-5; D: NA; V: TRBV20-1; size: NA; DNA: TGCAGTGCTAGAGATCGGGGATCCTCCAGCCGGCCCCAGCATTTT; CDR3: CSARDRGSSSRPQHF
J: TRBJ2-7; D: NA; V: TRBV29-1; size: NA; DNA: TGCAGCGTTGAAGTCCCTCACGGGGGAACGGGCTACGAGCAGTACTTC; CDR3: CSVEVPHGGTGYEQYF
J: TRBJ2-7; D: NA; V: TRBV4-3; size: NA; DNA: TGCGCCAGCAGCCAAGATGAATTAGGTGGCGAGCAGTACTTC; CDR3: CASSQDELGGEQYF
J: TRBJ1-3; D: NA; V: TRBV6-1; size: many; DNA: TGTGCCAGCAATACACCCCGGGACAAAGGAAACACCATATATTTT; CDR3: CASNTPRDKGNTIYF
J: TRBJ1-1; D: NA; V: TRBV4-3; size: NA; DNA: TGCGCCAGCAGCCAAGAAGTAGGGACTGAAGCTTTCTTT; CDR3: CASSQEVGTEAFF
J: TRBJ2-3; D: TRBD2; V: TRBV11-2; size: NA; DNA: TGTGCCAGCAGCTTAGCCAGACTAGCTGGCGCGCAGTATTTT; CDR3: CASSLARLAGAQYF
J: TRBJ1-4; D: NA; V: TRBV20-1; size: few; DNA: TGCAGTGCTAGAGAGGATGGCCGGGGTGAAAAACTGTTTTTT; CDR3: CSAREDGRGEKLFF
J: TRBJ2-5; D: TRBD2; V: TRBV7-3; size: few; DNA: TGTGCCAGCAGCTTAATTCCTAGCGGGAAGTACCAAGAGACCCAGTACTTC; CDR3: CASSLIPSGKYQETQYF
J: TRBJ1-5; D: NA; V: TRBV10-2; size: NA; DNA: TGCGCCAGCAGCGGCGGGGCCGGTAATCAGCCCCAGCATTTT; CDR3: CASSGGAGNQPQHF
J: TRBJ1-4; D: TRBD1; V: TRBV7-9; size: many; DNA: TGTGCCAGCAGCGGAGAGGGGGCCTCAACTAATGAAAAACTGTTTTTT; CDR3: CASSGEGASTNEKLFF
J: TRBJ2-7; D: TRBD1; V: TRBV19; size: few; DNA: TGTGCCAGTAGTATATGGACAGGAGCCTACGAGCAGTACTTC; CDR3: CASSIWTGAYEQYF
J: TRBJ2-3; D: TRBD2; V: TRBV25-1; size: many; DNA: TGTGCCAGCAGATCTAGCGGGGGGGCCACAGATACGCAGTATTTT; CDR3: CASRSSGGATDTQYF